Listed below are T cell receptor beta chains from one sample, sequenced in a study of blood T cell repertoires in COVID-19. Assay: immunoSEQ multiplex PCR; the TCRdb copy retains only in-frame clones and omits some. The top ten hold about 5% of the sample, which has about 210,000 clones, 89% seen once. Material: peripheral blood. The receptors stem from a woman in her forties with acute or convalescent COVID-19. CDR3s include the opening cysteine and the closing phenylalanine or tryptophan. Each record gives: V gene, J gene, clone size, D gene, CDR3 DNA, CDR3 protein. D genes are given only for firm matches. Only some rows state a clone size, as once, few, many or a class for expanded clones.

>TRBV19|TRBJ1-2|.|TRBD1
TGTGCCAGTCATTCAACAGGGGTACTGCCTGGCTACACCTTC
CASHSTGVLPGYTF
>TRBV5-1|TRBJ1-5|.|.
TGCGCCAGCAGCTTGGCCCCAGACAACAATCAGCCCCAGCATTTT
CASSLAPDNNQPQHF
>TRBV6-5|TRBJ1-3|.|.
TGTGCCAGCACCGCCAGCTCTGGAAACACCATATATTTT
CASTASSGNTIYF
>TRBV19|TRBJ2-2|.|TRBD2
TGTGCCAGTACCCGAGGTGTAGCGGGGGGTTTCAGCGGGGAGCTGTTTTTT
CASTRGVAGGFSGELFF
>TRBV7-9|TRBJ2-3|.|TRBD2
TGTGCCAGCAGCAAACTAGCGGGGGGTCTCACAGATACGCAGTATTTT
CASSKLAGGLTDTQYF
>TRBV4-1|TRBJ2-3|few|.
TGCGCCAGCAGCCATCCACAGGGCATCGGAGCAGATACGCAGTATTTT
CASSHPQGIGADTQYF
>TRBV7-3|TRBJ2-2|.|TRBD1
TGTGCCAGCAGACGACAGGGGGAAGCCGGGGAGCTGTTTTTT
CASRRQGEAGELFF
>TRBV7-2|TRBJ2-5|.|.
TGTGTCAGCAGCTTCGGCGGGGGCCTACAAGAGACCCAGTACTTC
CVSSFGGGLQETQYF
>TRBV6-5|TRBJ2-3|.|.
TGTGCCAGCAGTTACAAAGGGGCCACAGATACGCAGTATTTT
CASSYKGATDTQYF
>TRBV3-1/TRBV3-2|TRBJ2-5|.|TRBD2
TGTGCCAGCAGCCAAGGTCGGGCTAGCGGCAGTCTAGAGACCCAGTACTTC
CASSQGRASGSLETQYF
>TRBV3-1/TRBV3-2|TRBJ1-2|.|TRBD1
TGTGCCAGCAGCCAAGGAGGACAGGATTACTATGGCTACACCTTC
CASSQGGQDYYGYTF
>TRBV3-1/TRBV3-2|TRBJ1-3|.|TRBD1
TGTGCCAGCAGCCCCCTCGACAGGGGATCTGGAAACACCATATATTTT
CASSPLDRGSGNTIYF
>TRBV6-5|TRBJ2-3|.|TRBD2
TGTGCCAGCAGCCAACTAGCGGGGGGAACAGATACGCAGTATTTT
CASSQLAGGTDTQYF
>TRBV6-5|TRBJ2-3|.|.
TGTGCCAGCAGGAAAATGACACCGAGCACAGATACGCAGTATTTT
CASRKMTPSTDTQYF
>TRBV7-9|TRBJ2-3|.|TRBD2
TGTGCCAGCAGCTCAGCGGGGGGGACAGATACGCAGTATTTT
CASSSAGGTDTQYF
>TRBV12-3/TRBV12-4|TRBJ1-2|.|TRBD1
TGTGCCAGCAGCCCCGGGACAGACTATGGCTACACCTTC
CASSPGTDYGYTF
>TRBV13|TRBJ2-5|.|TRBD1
TGTGCCAGCAGCTTACGGGACAGGGAAGAGACCCAGTACTTC
CASSLRDREETQYF
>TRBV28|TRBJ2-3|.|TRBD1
TGTGCCGGTAGGGACAGGGTTATAGATACGCAGTATTTT
CAGRDRVIDTQYF
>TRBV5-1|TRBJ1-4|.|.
TGCGCCAGCAGCTTGTCATCAGGGGATAATGAAAAACTGTTTTTT
CASSLSSGDNEKLFF
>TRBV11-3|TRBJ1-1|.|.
TGTGCCAGCAGCCTAAGGGGGGGCGGTGAAGCTTTCTTT
CASSLRGGGEAFF
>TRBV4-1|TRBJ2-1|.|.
TGCGCCAGCAGCCCGGGAGTAGTGGCCCTTAGCTCCTACAATGAGCAGTTCTTC
CASSPGVVALSSYNEQFF
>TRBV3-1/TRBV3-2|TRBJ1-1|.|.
TGTGCCAGCAGCGGGGTGGACAGCATGAACACTGAAGCTTTCTTT
CASSGVDSMNTEAFF
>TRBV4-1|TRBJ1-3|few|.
TGCGCCAGCAGCCAAGTAACAGGGCGAAACACCATATATTTT
CASSQVTGRNTIYF
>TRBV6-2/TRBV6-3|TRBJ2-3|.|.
TGTGCCAGCAGTTTCCCGGACTCACTAGCCACAGATACGCAGTATTTT
CASSFPDSLATDTQYF
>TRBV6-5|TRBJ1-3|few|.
TGTGCCAGCAGAAAGGGCGGAGGCTCTGGAAACACCATATATTTT
CASRKGGGSGNTIYF
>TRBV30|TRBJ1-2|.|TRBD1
TGTGCCTGGAGTTTTTTGGGACAGGGGGCATCTAACTATGGCTACACCTTC
CAWSFLGQGASNYGYTF
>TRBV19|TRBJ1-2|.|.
TGTGCCAGTAGTATAGGGACAGCCAACTATGGCTACACCTTC
CASSIGTANYGYTF
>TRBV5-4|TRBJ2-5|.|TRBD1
TGTGCCAGCAGCTTGGCCGAGACAGGGATAGGTGAGACCCAGTACTTC
CASSLAETGIGETQYF
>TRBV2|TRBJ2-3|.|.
TGTGCCAGCAGGGTTGGTGGCGATACGCAGTATTTT
CASRVGGDTQYF
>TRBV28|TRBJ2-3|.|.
TGTGCCAGCAGGGTACAGGGGAGGACATCAGATACGCAGTATTTT
CASRVQGRTSDTQYF
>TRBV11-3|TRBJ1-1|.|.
TGTGCCAGCAGCTTATACAGGGTTGCTGAAGCTTTCTTT
CASSLYRVAEAFF
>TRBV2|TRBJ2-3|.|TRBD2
TGTGCCATCTCGGGACTAGCGGGGTCAGATACGCAGTATTTT
CAISGLAGSDTQYF
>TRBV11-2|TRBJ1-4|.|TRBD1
TGTGCCAGCAGCTTAGGGCCGGGACAGGGGGAAGGGCTGATTGAAAAACTGTTTTTT
CASSLGPGQGEGLIEKLFF